This TCR beta chain was identified in a study of blood T cell repertoires in COVID-19. TCRdb's table, derived via immunoSEQ multiplex PCR, lists solely in-frame clones and lacks some. The sample records some 260,000 clones, about 90% being singletons. V was clipped by 2 bases and J by 8 bases, with 18 bases between them. In germline, CDR1 is LGHDT, CDR2 YNNKEL (reference sequence). This CDR3 is 16 amino acids long. The TCR originated in a woman aged 25 to 45 with acute COVID-19. V gene TRBV3-1 (or the pseudogene TRBV3-2) combines with J gene TRBJ2-2, with D possibly TRBD1 on 5 matching bases. Material for sequencing was PBMCs or T cells enriched from blood (not recorded which). CDR3 protein: CASSQPRQPSTGELFF. In DNA form, the CDR3 reads TGTGCCAGCAGCCAACCGAGACAGCCCTCAACAGGGGAGCTGTTTTTT.